What follows are 19 T cell receptor beta chains derived from one specimen sequenced in a study of T cells in Graves' hyperthyroidism and ophthalmopathy. Amplification of TCR beta CDR3 regions used RNA as the template. When the TCR CDR3 underwent first-round RT-PCR, the HTBI primer set was used. TCRdb itself ran the multiplex PCR reads through MiXCR, one entry per CDR3 protein. The sample contains roughly 530,000 distinct CDR3 sequences, 15% to 20% of which appear only once. Source material: blood. These receptors came from a woman under 30 with Graves' ophthalmopathy.

This clonotype has a count of ten or more. The genes are TRBV12-3 or TRBV12-4 and TRBJ2-5; the D gene is possibly TRBD1 (6 bases). The CDR3 contains 13 residues. Trimming shortened V by 2 bases and J by 3 bases, and 7 bases separated the two germline ends. This CDR3 is CASSLWTEETQYF. The DNA for the CDR3 is TGTGCCAGCAGTTTATGGACAGAAGAGACCCAGTACTTC.

This chain joins TRBV20-1 and TRBJ2-1, with a tentative D call TRBD1 (6 bases). Germline-derived CDR1 and CDR2 are DFQATT and SNEGSKA (reference sequence). The V and J ends lost 6 bases and 0 bases respectively, with 12 bases between them. The CDR3 is made up of 14 amino acids. CDR3 protein: CSAEYRASYNEQFF. The CDR3, as DNA: TGCAGTGCAGAATACAGGGCCTCCTACAATGAGCAGTTCTTC.

Ten or more counts support this clonotype. The chain links TRBV27 to TRBJ1-6; D may be TRBD1 (6 bases). V was clipped by 1 base and J by 10 bases, with 14 bases between them. The germline V gene encodes CDR1 MNHEY and CDR2 SMNVEV (reference sequence). CDR3 length: 15 residues. The DNA for the CDR3 is TGTGCCAGCAGTTTATTTCCAGGGGTAGAATCACCCCTCCACTTT. It encodes CASSLFPGVESPLHF.

A remark on this clonotype: One end of the junction does not line up with germline, which may come from a read error. The gene calls are TRBV20-1 and TRBJ2-3; 10 nucleotides align to TRBD1. CDR3 length: 15 amino acids. The germline CDR1 and CDR2 sequences are DFQATT and SNEGSKA (reference sequence). CDR3 sequence: CRARERQGASDTQYF. CDR3 nucleotide sequence: TGCCGTGCTAGAGAAAGACAGGGGGCGTCAGATACGCAGTATTTT.

The chain carries TRBV5-1 and TRBJ2-7, with 8 bases lining up with TRBD1. The ends lost 0 bases at V and 3 bases at J; junction bases unmatched: 5. The CDR3 runs 15 residues. Germline V CDR1 and CDR2: SGHRS, YFSETQ. The CDR3 reads CASSLAGGEIYEQYF. The CDR3 region has the DNA TGCGCCAGCAGCTTGGCAGGGGGCGAAATCTACGAGCAGTACTTC.

In this sample, this clonotype turned up a few times. J is TRBJ2-2 and V is TRBV29-1, with a possible D match to TRBD2 (5 bases). This CDR3 comprises 13 residues. The V gene lost 7 bases and the J gene lost 8 bases, with 17 bases spanning the gap. Germline lookup yields CDR1 SQVTM and CDR2 ANQGSEA. The CDR3 sequence is CSAERGRLGELFF. The CDR3 nucleotides are TGCAGCGCCGAACGGGGAAGATTAGGGGAGCTGTTTTTT.

In its sample, this clonotype was seen a few times. The chain employs TRBV6-1 and TRBJ2-3; D gene uncertain. The V and J ends lost 5 bases and 0 bases respectively, with 9 bases between them. The V gene's germline CDR1 is MNHNS and CDR2 SASEGT. The CDR3 is made up of 14 amino acids. CDR3 in amino acids: CASSPPLSTDTQYF. The CDR3 DNA reads as TGTGCCAGCAGTCCCCCCTTAAGCACAGATACGCAGTATTTT.

This clonotype showed up just a few times. The chain combines TRBV28 with TRBJ1-4, with TRBD1 as a possible D gene (5 bases). Germline values: CDR1 MDHEN, CDR2 SYDVKM. The CDR3 has 15 residues. V lost 6 bases and J lost 5, with 16 bases in between. CDR3 coding DNA: TGTGCCAGCAGATCCCCCGGGACGGGGAATGAAAAACTGTTTTTT. It is translated as CASRSPGTGNEKLFF.

The J gene is TRBJ1-3, the V gene TRBV5-1; D is uncertain. Per the germline V gene, CDR1 is SGHRS and CDR2 is YFSETQ. Between the trimmed V and J ends, which lost 0 bases and 0 bases, there was a span of 13 bases. The CDR3 totals 17 residues. The CDR3 region has the DNA TGCGCCAGCAGCTTGGTCGTACTGAACGACTCTGGAAACACCATATATTTT. Residues: CASSLVVLNDSGNTIYF. Full variable domain (remainder filled in from reference TRBV5-1 and TRBJ1-3): KAGVTQTPRYLIKTRGQQVTLSCSPISGHRSVSWYQQTPGQGLQFLFEYFSETQRNKGNFPGRFSGRQFSNSRSEMNVSTLELGDSALYLCASSLVVLNDSGNTIYFGEGSWLTVV.

This clonotype was counted between two and nine times. Relative to the germline gene, one junction end is altered; a read error may explain this. The gene calls are TRBV29-1 and TRBJ1-5; 12 bases are shared with TRBD1. Germline lookup yields CDR1 SQVTM and CDR2 ANQGSEA. The CDR3 is made up of 13 amino acids. CDR3 residues: CSVGTGGKQPQHF. The CDR3 DNA follows: TGCAGCGTAGGGACAGGGGGCAAGCAGCCCCAGCATTTT. Using reference TRBV29-1 and TRBJ1-5 for the parts outside the CDR3, the full variable domain is SAVISQKPSRDICQRGTSLTIQCQVDSQVTMMFWYRQQPGQSLTLIATANQGSEATYESGFVIDKFPISRPNLTFSTLTVSNMSPEDSSIYLCSVGTGGKQPQHFGDGTRLSIL.

This chain connects TRBV7-2 to TRBJ2-3, with 10 bases fitting TRBD2. Trimming took 4 bases from V and 3 from J; bases not matched to a gene: 4. CDR1 and CDR2 from the germline V gene are SGHTA and FQGNSA. This CDR3 is 15 amino acids long. CDR3: CASSSTSGITDTQYF. CDR3 sequence (DNA): TGTGCCAGCAGCTCCACTAGCGGGATAACAGATACGCAGTATTTT.

This sequence joins TRBV13 and TRBJ2-1, with 12 bases matching TRBD2. Germline trimming cut 4 bases from V and 6 bases from J; bases unmatched to any gene: 10. Germline V gene sequence: CDR1 PRHDT, CDR2 FYEKMQ (reference sequence). The CDR3 extends over 17 amino acids. CDR3 DNA: TGTGCCAGCAGCTCCATCGGACTAGCGGGGTCTTTCAATGAGCAGTTCTTC. Residues: CASSSIGLAGSFNEQFF.

The CDR3 sequence is CASSLALTEEAFF. The CDR3 region has the DNA TGTGCCAGCAGTTTAGCGTTGACAGAAGAAGCTTTCTTT. The chain joins TRBV12-3 or TRBV12-4 to TRBJ1-1; TRBD1 is a possible D gene (5 bases). The CDR3 has 13 residues. The germline V and J ends were trimmed by 0 bases and 8 bases, with 10 bases remaining between them.

The sample holds many counts of this clonotype. The rearrangement links TRBV5-1 to TRBJ1-1, with D perhaps TRBD1 (6 bases). V gave up 0 bases and J gave up 11 bases, with 17 bases separating them. The CDR3 runs 14 residues. CDR1 and CDR2 (germline): SGHRS, YFSETQ. The CDR3 bases are TGCGCCAGCAGCTTGGACAGGGCTTACGATGGGGCTTTCTTT. It translates to CASSLDRAYDGAFF.

The chain has TRBV28 and TRBJ1-1; the D gene is possibly TRBD1 (5 bases). The CDR3 spans 15 residues. Germline V CDR1 and CDR2: MDHEN, SYDVKM. Trimming removed 7 bases at V and 4 bases at J, with 19 bases between. CDR3 DNA: TGTGCCAGCAAAGCTCCCGGGACCCAGGGCACTGAAGCTTTCTTT. Translated: CASKAPGTQGTEAFF.

This clonotype was recorded a few times. This chain connects TRBV27 to TRBJ1-2; 7 nucleotides agree with TRBD1. The CDR3 is 13 amino acids. In germline, CDR1 is MNHEY, CDR2 SMNVEV (reference sequence). The junction had 4 bases not matched to a gene; V was cut back by 5 bases and J by 4 bases. CDR3 region: CASSHRGAYGYTF. The CDR3 DNA reads as TGTGCCAGCAGTCACAGGGGTGCCTATGGCTACACCTTC.

This clonotype has just a few counts. The chain uses TRBV25-1 and TRBJ2-7, with 8 bases that match TRBD2. Per germline, CDR1 MGHDK and CDR2 SYGVNS. The CDR3 sequence is 14 residues long. Trimming cost V 6 bases and J 4 bases; bases outside gene matches: 8. The CDR3, as DNA: TGTGCCAGCAGGGGAGCGGGAGAAAGATACGAGCAGTACTTC. Its protein is CASRGAGERYEQYF.

This clonotype occurred many times. J is TRBJ2-1 and V is TRBV15, with 9 bases fitting TRBD2. CDR3 length: 14 residues. CDR1 LNHNV and CDR2 YYDKDF come from the germline V gene (reference sequence). J gave up 13 bases and V 1 base, and 8 bases lay outside the gene matches. In nucleotides, the CDR3 is TGTGCCACCAGCAGAGCCGGGGTAGCGGGGGATCAGTTCTTC. Protein: CATSRAGVAGDQFF.

The CDR3 is CASSPLAGERVQQYF. The DNA for the CDR3 is TGTGCCAGCAGCCCCTTAGCGGGGGAAAGGGTACAGCAGTACTTC. The rearrangement links TRBV28 to TRBJ2-7; 9 bases match TRBD2. The CDR3 has 15 amino acids. The V gene end was trimmed by 6 bases and the J gene end by 8 bases; junction bases not matched to a gene: 14. Looked up from germline, CDR1 is MDHEN and CDR2 is SYDVKM.